The rows below give T cell receptor beta chains drawn from one sample of a study of blood T cell repertoires in COVID-19. Repertoires were generated with immunoSEQ multiplex PCR, while TCRdb's copy carries only in-frame clones and drops some. This repertoire shows roughly 14,000 clones, 86% found once; its top ten account for around 15%. Sequenced: peripheral blood. All receptors come from a human donor in a cohort sampled during active COVID-19. Each CDR3 is given with its conserved first and last residue. D genes are given only for firm matches.

j_gene	v_gene	d_gene	CDR3nt	CDR3aa
TRBJ1-5	TRBV4-2	TRBD1	TGTGCCAGCAGCCAGCTGACAGGGGTCGATCAGCCCCAGCATTTT	CASSQLTGVDQPQHF
TRBJ2-3	TRBV16	NA	TGTGCCAGCGGCGATATGGGCTCGACAGATACGCAGTATTTT	CASGDMGSTDTQYF
TRBJ2-5	TRBV7-2	NA	TGTGCCAGCAGACGGCAGGGGGGAGAAGAGACCCAGTACTTC	CASRRQGGEETQYF
TRBJ1-3	TRBV11-2	NA	TGTGCCAGCAGCTTAGATCTTGACACGCGCTCTGGAAACACCATATATTTT	CASSLDLDTRSGNTIYF
TRBJ2-7	TRBV4-2	NA	TGTGCCAGCAGCCAAGATAATACAGATTTTCCCTACGAGCAGTACTTC	CASSQDNTDFPYEQYF
TRBJ1-4	TRBV7-2	NA	TGTGCCAGCCTACTTCCGGGAGCTAATGAAAAACTGTTTTTT	CASLLPGANEKLFF
TRBJ1-3	TRBV6-6	TRBD1	TGTGCCAGCAGCTACGACAGGGCACGGGCTGGAAACACCATATATTTT	CASSYDRARAGNTIYF
TRBJ1-6	TRBV12-3/TRBV12-4	NA	TGTGCCAGCAGCCACGCGCGAGCGGCCCTCCACTTT	CASSHARAALHF
TRBJ2-1	TRBV5-1	NA	TGCGCCAGCAGCGGGATGGACATCCTGCCGTGGAATGAGCAGTTCTTC	CASSGMDILPWNEQFF
TRBJ2-3	TRBV20-1	TRBD1	TGCAGTGCTAGTACAGGGGTCACCACAGATACGCAGTATTTT	CSASTGVTTDTQYF
TRBJ2-7	TRBV13	TRBD2	TGTGCCAGCAGCTCCTGGGCAGCGGGGGCCTACGAGCAGTACTTC	CASSSWAAGAYEQYF
TRBJ2-5	TRBV10-3	TRBD2	TGTGCCACCGCAGTCCCTAGCGGGGGGGCCGCCATGGAGACCCAGTACTTC	CATAVPSGGAAMETQYF